This entry features one T cell receptor beta chain sequence. This clone's antigen is unknown. Per-base quality was not reported, and no clone a single base away is much larger than it. This entry belongs to a study of blood T cell repertoires in COVID-19 (dated by TCRdb to the early 2020s). About the study as a whole: Collaborator samples came from the United States, Italy and Spain and covered acute and convalescent phases of COVID-19. The prospective study material was composed of cDNA or gDNA derived from T cells, B-cell-depleted T cells, or PBMCs. Subjects who had been exposed to COVID-19, were actively infected with it, or had recovered from it provided the deeply sampled blood TCRbeta repertoires that made up the dataset. The repertoires were released in a freely available public database intended as a resource for research on the immune response to SARS-CoV-2. Samples came from the ongoing ImmuneRACE study (first 160 participants) plus 1,254 subjects from 6 global collaborators. The sample metadata nearly always contained a de-identified subject ID, COVID-19 status, age in years and sex. Where available, HLA class I and class II types were taken from metadata supplied by the sample provider and were not determined by assay-based typing. The paper as a whole reports these results and caveats: Clinical and demographic metadata were provided uncurated, with the amount varying by source and participant.

The collaborating institutions used their own protocols to collect whole blood in K2EDTA tubes. For TCRbeta analysis, collaborator samples were shipped as frozen whole blood, as isolated PBMCs, or as DNA extracted from either sample type. TCRbeta CDR3 regions were amplified from genomic DNA by means of the immunoSEQ Assay, a bias-controlled multiplex PCR. Processing in the source paper ran as follows. Nucleated cell counts per sample were estimated from amplification of reference gene primers within the assay. To quantify the absolute abundance of each unique TCRbeta CDR3 rearrangement, sequence reads were collapsed and filtered. For each sample, productive Simpson clonality was calculated as the square root of Simpson's diversity index across productive rearrangements. TCRdb obtained this table from immuneACCESS and retained in-frame rearrangements with V and J assigned. These tables miss some clones; where compared with another copy, unresolved V genes account for less than half of the shortfall, and the remainder is unexplained. V, J and clone size were drawn from that table, and D and trimming were deduced from the DNA. For this sample the table gives 100,000 to 120,000 clones, of which 81% were detected only once. The ten largest clones capture roughly two fifths of the sample.

The receptor was isolated from an elderly man with acute or convalescent COVID-19. The material sequenced was peripheral blood.

The CDR3 has the sequence CASSQDVTGGGYGYTF. In nucleotide form, the sequence is TGCGCCAGCAGCCAAGATGTTACAGGGGGCGGCTATGGCTACACCTTC. Rearrangement joined TRBV4-3 to TRBJ1-2; 9 bases in between match TRBD1. The germline V gene gives CDR1 as LGHNA and CDR2 as YSLEER. The junction shows trimming of 0 bases on V and 4 bases on J, and the gene matches do not reach 6 bases of it. From the cysteine up to the phenylalanine, the CDR3 has a length of 16 residues. CDR3 DNA is the only sequence kept; it has 48 bases, read in frame from the first base.